This TCR beta chain appears in the sequencing data of a study of early T cells in non-severe SARS-CoV-2 infection. Study as a whole: Unsorted whole blood bulk RNA was sequenced, with unpaired chains.

V lost 0 bases, J lost 1 base, and 10 bases lay in between. The V gene's germline CDR1 is SGDLS and CDR2 YYNGEE. The CDR3 sequence is 15 residues long. Individual cDNA molecules carried attached unique molecular identifiers. MiXCR, run by TCRdb on the 5' RACE reads, gives a single entry per CDR3 protein. In the table there are nearly 95,000 distinct CDR3 sequences, around a sixth of which are singletons. The TCR comes from an adult who was a healthcare worker with PCR-confirmed SARS-CoV-2 infection or an uninfected control (not recorded which). The chain recombines TRBV9 with TRBJ2-5, with D uncertain. Here the sequenced sample was whole blood, taken at baseline. The CDR3 coding sequence is TGTGCCAGCAGCGTAGGAGGCCGGCCCCAAGAGACCCAGTACTTC. Translation: CASSVGGRPQETQYF.